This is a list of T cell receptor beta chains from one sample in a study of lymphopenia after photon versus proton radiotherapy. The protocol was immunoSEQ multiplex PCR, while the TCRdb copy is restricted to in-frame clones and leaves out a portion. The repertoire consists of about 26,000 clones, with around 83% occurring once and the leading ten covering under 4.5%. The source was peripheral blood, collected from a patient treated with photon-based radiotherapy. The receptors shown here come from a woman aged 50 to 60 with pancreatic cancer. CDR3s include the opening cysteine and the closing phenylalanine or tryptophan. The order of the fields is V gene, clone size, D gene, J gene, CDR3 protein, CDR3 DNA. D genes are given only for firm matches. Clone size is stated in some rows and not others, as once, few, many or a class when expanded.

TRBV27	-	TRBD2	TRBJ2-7	CASSLGRAGVYEQYF	TGTGCCAGCAGTTTAGGTAGAGCGGGAGTCTACGAGCAGTACTTC
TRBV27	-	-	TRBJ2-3	CASSFVRTTDTQYF	TGTGCCAGCAGTTTTGTTAGGACCACAGATACGCAGTATTTT
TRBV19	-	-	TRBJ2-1	CASSIRDPLNEQFF	TGTGCCAGTAGTATCAGGGACCCTCTCAATGAGCAGTTCTTC
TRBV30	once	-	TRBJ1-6	CAWSLVDNSPLHF	TGTGCCTGGAGTCTTGTCGATAATTCACCCCTCCACTTT
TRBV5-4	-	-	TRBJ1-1	CASSPDPGRMNTEAFF	TGTGCCAGCAGCCCAGACCCGGGACGGATGAACACTGAAGCTTTCTTT
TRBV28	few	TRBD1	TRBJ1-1	CASSLGDRAVNTEAFF	TGTGCCAGCAGTTTGGGGGACAGGGCCGTGAACACTGAAGCTTTCTTT
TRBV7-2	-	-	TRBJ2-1	CASSFRAGGEQFF	TGTGCCAGCAGCTTTAGGGCCGGCGGTGAGCAGTTCTTC
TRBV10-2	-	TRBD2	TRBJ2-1	CASTLAGGGNEQFF	TGCGCCAGCACCTTAGCGGGGGGGGGCAATGAGCAGTTCTTC
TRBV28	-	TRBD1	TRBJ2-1	CASSSVVRGRGGNEQFF	TGTGCCAGCAGTAGTGTAGTGAGGGGGCGCGGAGGCAATGAGCAGTTCTTC
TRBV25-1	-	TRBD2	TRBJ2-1	CASGGSGRIEQFF	TGTGCCAGCGGAGGTAGCGGGAGGATCGAGCAGTTCTTC
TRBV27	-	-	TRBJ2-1	CASSSGPPGGNEQFF	TGTGCCAGCAGTTCCGGCCCCCCCGGCGGGAATGAGCAGTTCTTC
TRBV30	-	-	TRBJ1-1	CAWMAPNFLVNTEAFF	TGTGCCTGGATGGCGCCTAACTTCCTGGTAAACACTGAAGCTTTCTTT
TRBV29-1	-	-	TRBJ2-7	CSVSTRGRGYEQYF	TGCAGCGTTTCCACACGGGGGAGAGGGTACGAGCAGTACTTC
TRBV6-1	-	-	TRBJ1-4	CASSEAVRGMATNEKLFF	TGTGCCAGCAGTGAAGCGGTGCGAGGGATGGCAACTAATGAAAAACTGTTTTTT
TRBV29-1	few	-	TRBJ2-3	CSVEGRGLQADTQYF	TGCAGCGTTGAGGGGAGAGGACTACAAGCAGATACGCAGTATTTT
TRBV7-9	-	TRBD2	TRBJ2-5	CASSRFTLAGEETQYF	TGTGCCAGCAGCCGTTTTACTTTAGCGGGAGAAGAGACCCAGTACTTC
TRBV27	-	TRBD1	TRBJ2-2	CASSPLDRGRGTGELFF	TGTGCCAGCAGTCCCCTTGACAGGGGGCGCGGCACCGGGGAGCTGTTTTTT
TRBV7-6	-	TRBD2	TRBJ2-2	CASSLAGGATGELFF	TGTGCCAGCAGTTTGGCGGGAGGGGCTACCGGGGAGCTGTTTTTT
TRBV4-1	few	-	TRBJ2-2	CASSQESGFAGELFF	TGCGCCAGCAGCCAAGAATCTGGGTTCGCCGGGGAGCTGTTTTTT
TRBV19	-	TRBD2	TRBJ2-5	CASSPQLAGGEETQYF	TGTGCCAGTAGTCCCCAACTAGCGGGAGGAGAAGAGACCCAGTACTTC
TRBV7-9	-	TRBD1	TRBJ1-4	CASSPDRATNEKLFF	TGTGCCAGCAGCCCAGACAGGGCTACTAATGAAAAACTGTTTTTT
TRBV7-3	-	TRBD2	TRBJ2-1	CASSDSSGSPIYNEQFF	TGTGCCAGCAGCGACTCTAGCGGGAGTCCTATATACAATGAGCAGTTCTTC
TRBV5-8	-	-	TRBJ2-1	CASSLGRGSGDNEQFF	TGTGCCAGCAGCTTGGGCCGGGGGAGTGGGGACAATGAGCAGTTCTTC
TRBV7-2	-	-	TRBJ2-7	CASSLGVIPAGPYEQYF	TGTGCCAGCAGCTTAGGCGTTATACCAGCGGGCCCCTACGAGCAGTACTTC
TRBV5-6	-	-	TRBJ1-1	CASSSTSMGRNSMNTEAFF	TGTGCCAGCAGCTCGACCTCAATGGGACGGAACAGTATGAACACTGAAGCTTTCTTT
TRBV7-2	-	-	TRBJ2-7	CASSQRRDEQYF	TGTGCCAGCAGCCAAAGGAGAGACGAGCAGTACTTC
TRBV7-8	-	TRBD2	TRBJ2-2	CASTPSVGGSGELFF	TGTGCCAGCACCCCCAGCGTCGGGGGGAGCGGGGAGCTGTTTTTT
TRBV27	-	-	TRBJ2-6	CASSLSRTWGPGANVLTF	TGTGCCAGCAGTTTATCGAGAACCTGGGGCCCTGGGGCCAACGTCCTGACTTTC
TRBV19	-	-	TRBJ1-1	CASSMDTGLGAFF	TGTGCCAGTAGTATGGATACCGGGCTGGGGGCTTTCTTT
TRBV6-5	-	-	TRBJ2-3	CASAKQGWTDTQYF	TGTGCCAGCGCGAAACAGGGATGGACAGATACGCAGTATTTT
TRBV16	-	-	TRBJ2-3	CASSSRGSTDTQYF	TGTGCCAGCAGCTCCAGGGGTAGCACAGATACGCAGTATTTT
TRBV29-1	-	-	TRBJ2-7	CSALGDGYEQYF	TGCAGCGCCCTAGGGGACGGGTACGAGCAGTACTTC
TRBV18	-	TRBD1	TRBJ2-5	CASSPRTGPETQYF	TGTGCCAGCTCACCCCGGACAGGTCCCGAGACCCAGTACTTC
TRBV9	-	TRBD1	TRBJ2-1	CASSVSGTAYYNEQFF	TGTGCCAGCAGCGTGAGTGGGACAGCTTATTACAATGAGCAGTTCTTC
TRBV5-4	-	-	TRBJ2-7	CASSRDGSAYEQYF	TGTGCCAGCAGCCGTGATGGGTCGGCCTACGAGCAGTACTTC
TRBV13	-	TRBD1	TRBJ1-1	CASSHTGDTEAFF	TGTGCCAGCAGCCATACAGGGGACACTGAAGCTTTCTTT
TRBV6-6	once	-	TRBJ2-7	CASSYSGDLPYYEQYF	TGTGCCAGCAGTTACTCGGGCGACCTCCCTTACTACGAGCAGTACTTC
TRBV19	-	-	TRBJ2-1	CASSIDRGLNTHNEQFF	TGTGCCAGTAGTATAGATCGGGGCCTAAATACTCACAATGAGCAGTTCTTC
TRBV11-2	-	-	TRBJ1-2	CASSLSDNYGYTF	TGTGCCAGCAGCTTATCCGATAACTATGGCTACACCTTC
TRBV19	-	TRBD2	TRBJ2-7	CASSVQAGGQSYEQYF	TGTGCCAGTTCTGTGCAGGCGGGAGGCCAATCCTACGAGCAGTACTTC